The T cell receptor (beta chain) described here comes from a study of blood T cell repertoires in COVID-19. Participants were aged 18 to 89 years from around 25 US areas. Researchers sorted participants into cohorts using their self-reported clinical history. In the 2 weeks before study entry, exposed participants met a COVID-19 case, which was PCR-confirmed or clinician-diagnosed. In the original processing: Reference gene primer amplification gave nucleated cell count estimates. This table comes from immunoSEQ multiplex PCR, and its TCRdb copy is limited to in-frame clones, with some not included. The D gene and trimming were derived from the DNA, and the V and J assignments and clone size from that table. This sample has around 270,000 clones; roughly 88% occur once, and the top ten carry about 3.1%. Germline V lookup: CDR1 KGHDR, CDR2 SFDVKD. V was shortened by 5 bases and J by 1 base, with 10 bases between the two germline ends. This CDR3 is 14 amino acids long.

The receptor comes from a woman aged 40-49 years who had been exposed to COVID-19. The chain links TRBV24-1 to TRBJ1-1; the D is unclear. The sequencing sample was made of PBMCs or T cells enriched from blood (not recorded which). The chain's CDR3 is CATSGASANTEAFF. The CDR3 nucleotides are TGTGCCACCAGTGGAGCCAGCGCGAACACTGAAGCTTTCTTT.